This TCR beta chain stems from a study of cytomegalovirus exposure and HLA in healthy donors. About the study: In an earlier analysis, 117 million unique TCR beta sequences were found from 150 million to 200 million T cells. Study findings and constraints: In vitro testing confirmed three CMV-associated chains as specific for CMV antigens. There were around 160 TCR beta chains listed as cytomegalovirus-associated.

After removal of 0 bases from V and 0 bases from J, the junction contained 3 bases not matched to a gene. The CDR3 sequence is 17 residues long. Germline lookup yields CDR1 LGHNA and CDR2 YNFKEQ. Of note for this clone: The antigen remains undetermined.

Amplification used 60 Vbeta primers and 13 Jbeta primers. Sequencing used immunoSEQ multiplex PCR; TCRdb keeps in-frame clones, though not all of them. Of roughly 93,000 clones in the sample, just under 80% were seen once. The receptor was isolated from a man aged 30-40 years in good health and CMV-seronegative. The V call is TRBV4-2, the J call TRBJ2-1; 9 positions agree with TRBD2. What was sequenced was PBMCs. CDR3 sequence: CASSQDRLAVSYNEQFF. The CDR3 DNA sequence: TGTGCCAGCAGCCAAGATCGACTAGCGGTCTCCTACAATGAGCAGTTCTTC.